These 14 T cell receptor beta chains were all obtained from the same sample, sequenced in a study of blood T cell repertoires in COVID-19. The repertoire was sequenced with immunoSEQ multiplex PCR; TCRdb's copy has only in-frame clones and lacks some. Of roughly 49,000 clones listed, roughly 80% are singletons. Material: peripheral blood. The receptors shown here come from a man aged 45-60 years with active COVID-19.

The chain combines TRBV6-5 with TRBJ1-2; TRBD1 agrees at 7 bases. This CDR3 has 15 amino acids. Germline V gives CDR1 MNHEY, CDR2 SVGAGI. Germline trimming cut 2 bases from V and 4 bases from J; bases unmatched to any gene: 7. The CDR3 here is CASSYGTAQLYGYTF. CDR3 sequence (DNA): TGTGCCAGCAGTTACGGGACAGCTCAGCTCTATGGCTACACCTTC.

This clone was detected once. J is TRBJ1-2 and V is TRBV7-8; unclear D gene. V was trimmed by 1 base and J by 0 bases, leaving 9 bases between them. The length of the CDR3 is 15 residues. CDR1 is SGHVS and CDR2 is FQNEAQ in the germline V gene. CDR3 sequence: CASSLVSSANYGYTF. CDR3 nucleotides: TGTGCCAGCAGCTTAGTTTCCTCGGCTAACTATGGCTACACCTTC.

V usage is TRBV18 and J usage is TRBJ1-4; 8 positions match TRBD1. Germline V gives CDR1 KGHSH, CDR2 LQKENI. Trimming removed 3 bases from V and 2 bases from J; junction bases left unmatched: 8. The CDR3 is 17 amino acids. The chain's CDR3 is CASSPNRGVPTNEKLFF. In DNA, the CDR3 is TGTGCCAGCTCACCGAACAGGGGGGTTCCTACTAATGAAAAACTGTTTTTT.

This clone was seen once. The V and J genes are TRBV19 and TRBJ2-1; TRBD2 agrees at 8 bases. CDR1 LNHDA and CDR2 SQIVND come from the germline V gene (reference sequence). The CDR3 extends over 16 amino acids. With V trimmed by 3 bases and J by 2 bases, 6 bases remained unmatched. CDR3 loop: CASSISAGDTYNEQFF. In DNA, the CDR3 is TGTGCCAGTAGTATTTCAGCGGGGGACACCTACAATGAGCAGTTCTTC.

The chain has TRBV19 and TRBJ2-1; D might be TRBD2 (6 bases). CDR1 and CDR2 from the germline V gene are LNHDA and SQIVND (reference sequence). Trimming took 4 bases from V and 13 from J, leaving 17 bases between them. CDR3 size: 13 residues. CDR3 in DNA: TGTGCCAGTAGTAGGGGACTGAGAGAGAGCCAGTTCTTC. Encoded protein: CASSRGLRESQFF. Full variable domain (missing parts from reference TRBV19 and TRBJ2-1): DGGITQSPKYLFRKEGQNVTLSCEQNLNHDAMYWYRQDPGQGLRLIYYSQIVNDFQKGDIAEGYSVSREKKESFPLTVTSAQKNPTAFYLCASSRGLRESQFFGPGTRLTVL.

The chain has TRBV5-6 and TRBJ2-7, with TRBD2 as a possible D gene (5 bases). Germline V gene data show CDR1 as SGHDT and CDR2 as YYEEEE. Trimming left V 5 bases short and J 6 bases short, with 12 bases between. CDR3 size: 12 residues. The DNA for the CDR3 is TGTGCCAGCAGTGTGGCGCGGGCCGAGCAGTACTTC. Its protein is CASSVARAEQYF.

The CDR3 spells CASSLADRGGYQPQHF. CDR3 DNA: TGTGCCAGCAGCTTGGCCGACAGGGGAGGGTATCAGCCCCAGCATTTT. V and J are TRBV5-6 and TRBJ1-5; 8 nucleotides match TRBD1. Germline V gene lookup returns CDR1 SGHDT and CDR2 YYEEEE. The CDR3 loop spans 16 amino acids. Trimming at V came to 0 bases and at J to 5 bases, leaving 7 bases not matched to a gene.

The rearrangement joins TRBV10-2 to TRBJ2-6; D uncertain. Deletions cut 11 bases from V and 0 bases from J, with 11 bases between. CDR1 and CDR2 from the germline V gene are WSHSY and SAAADI. The CDR3 consists of 14 residues. The CDR3 sequence is CAVSRNSGANVLTF. The CDR3 coding sequence is TGCGCCGTTTCGAGGAACTCTGGGGCCAACGTCCTGACTTTC.

V usage is TRBV3-1 (or the pseudogene TRBV3-2) and J usage is TRBJ1-2, with a possible D match to TRBD1 (6 bases). Trimming removed 4 bases at V and 4 bases at J, with 13 bases between. Germline V CDR1 and CDR2: LGHDT, YNNKEL (reference sequence). This CDR3 is 14 amino acids long. CDR3 bases: TGTGCCAGCAGCCCCCCCGGCAGGGGCTATGGCTACACCTTC. Translated, it gives CASSPPGRGYGYTF.

This chain joins TRBV7-2 and TRBJ2-7; 9 positions agree with TRBD2. CDR1 SGHTA and CDR2 FQGNSA come from the germline V gene. V lost 5 bases and J lost 6; bases outside the gene matches: 11. The length of the CDR3 is 15 residues. CDR3 region: CASSSSGGAALEQYF. CDR3 nucleotides: TGTGCCAGCAGCAGTAGCGGGGGCGCCGCCCTCGAGCAGTACTTC. The full variable domain, rest sourced from reference TRBV7-2 and TRBJ2-7, is GAGVSQSPSNKVTEKGKDVELRCDPISGHTALYWYRQSLGQGLEFLIYFQGNSAPDKSGLPSDRFSAERTGGSVSTLTIQRTQQEDSAVYLCASSSSGGAALEQYFGPGTRLTVT.

This chain joins TRBV5-1 and TRBJ1-1; 9 bases map to TRBD1. The CDR3 runs to 17 residues. Germline CDR1 reads SGHRS; CDR2 reads YFSETQ. Unmatched junction bases numbered 9, after V lost 0 bases and J lost 3 bases. The CDR3 sequence: CASSLVGDREGYTEAFF. For the CDR3, the DNA is TGCGCCAGCAGCTTGGTGGGGGACAGGGAAGGGTACACTGAAGCTTTCTTT.

A single count supports this clone. J is TRBJ2-3 and V is TRBV18, with TRBD2 matching over 7 bases. CDR1 is KGHSH, CDR2 LQKENI, per germline. This CDR3 contains 16 residues. The V segment lost 4 bases and the J segment 1 base; nucleotides outside the gene matches: 8. CDR3 sequence reads: CASSLASGGGTDTQYF. CDR3 sequence (DNA): TGTGCCAGCTCACTAGCCTCGGGGGGAGGCACAGATACGCAGTATTTT.

The gene calls are TRBV5-1 and TRBJ1-2; TRBD1 aligns across 7 bases. CDR3 length equals 13 residues. Germline CDR1 and CDR2: SGHRS and YFSETQ. The junction had 4 bases not matched to a gene; V was cut back by 2 bases and J by 6 bases. CDR3 bases: TGCGCCAGCAGCTTTAAGGGGGCTGATGGCTACACCTTC. It translates to CASSFKGADGYTF.

The rearrangement joins TRBV19 to TRBJ1-2; D remains ambiguous. The V gene's germline CDR1 is LNHDA and CDR2 SQIVND (reference sequence). V dropped 5 bases and J dropped 0 bases, with 13 bases sitting between them. The CDR3 is made up of 15 amino acids. As DNA, the CDR3 is TGTGCCAGTAGTCCCCAGACAACGGCTAACTATGGCTACACCTTC. This sequence encodes CASSPQTTANYGYTF.